This T cell receptor (beta chain) derives from a study of blood T cell repertoires in COVID-19. Study at large: Donors in the United States, Italy and Spain gave samples during acute or convalescent COVID-19.

Study processing details: Reference gene primer amplification gave nucleated cell count estimates. Assay: immunoSEQ multiplex PCR; the TCRdb copy retains only in-frame clones and omits some. V and J calls and clone size come straight from that table; D and trimming were deduced from the DNA. The data show 130,000 to 150,000 clones, about 90% seen once. The CDR3 totals 14 residues. Germline CDR1 reads SGHVS; CDR2 reads FNYEAQ. J was trimmed by 7 bases and V by 7 bases; bases with no gene match: 13. The origin of this receptor is a human donor in a cohort sampled during active COVID-19. The chain links TRBV7-6 to TRBJ2-7; 7 positions agree with TRBD2. The sample was peripheral blood. In nucleotides, the CDR3 is TGTGCCAGCACAACACAGGCGGGGGTTGGAGAGCAGTACTTC. Translated, it gives CASTTQAGVGEQYF.